This TCR beta chain was documented in a study of CD8 T cells in ankylosing spondylitis. Study results and caveats: Matched ankylosing spondylitis synovial fluid reportedly showed significant enrichment of disease-linked clones.

With respect to this clonotype: Its antigen is not identified.

V was pared by 4 bases and J by 4 bases, with 9 bases of the junction left unmatched. This CDR3 contains 15 residues. Germline assignment: CDR1 SNHLY and CDR2 FYNNEI. TCRdb called the 5' RACE reads again in MiXCR, with one record for every CDR3 protein. Of approximately 290,000 distinct CDR3 sequences listed, less than 25% are singletons. The chain employs TRBV2 and TRBJ1-2; 7 bases match TRBD1. Sequencing used blood, either unsorted or a sorted T cell fraction (not recorded which). The sequence came from a female donor with ankylosing spondylitis or in good health (not recorded which). CDR3: CASSGDTGAPYGYTF. The CDR3, as DNA: TGTGCCAGCAGTGGAGATACAGGGGCGCCCTATGGCTACACCTTC.